These 26 T cell receptor beta chains were sequenced from one sample in a study of blood T cell repertoires in COVID-19. Profiling relied on immunoSEQ multiplex PCR, and the TCRdb table lists in-frame clones only, not all of them. The table lists 80,000 to 100,000 clones, approximately 79% of them singletons. The sequenced sample consisted of peripheral blood. These receptors were taken from a woman older than 75 with active or convalescent COVID-19.

The V and J genes are TRBV19 and TRBJ2-5; D might be TRBD1 (5 bases). CDR3 length equals 15 residues. CDR1 and CDR2 from the germline V gene are LNHDA and SQIVND (reference sequence). The ends were cut back, 6 bases at V and 2 bases at J, with 16 bases in the middle. DNA for the CDR3: TGTGCCAGTAGAGGCCCGGGCAGGACACAAGAGACCCAGTACTTC. Amino acids: CASRGPGRTQETQYF.

The chain combines TRBV19 with TRBJ2-3; 10 bases align to TRBD1. V lost 4 bases, J lost 2 bases, and 6 bases stayed unmatched. Germline CDR1 is LNHDA and CDR2 is SQIVND (reference sequence). The CDR3 is 16 residues long. The chain's CDR3 is CASSRGTGAFTDTQYF. CDR3 nucleotides: TGTGCCAGTAGTAGGGGGACAGGGGCTTTCACAGATACGCAGTATTTT.

The chain has TRBV19 and TRBJ1-5, with TRBD1 as a possible D gene (5 bases). The CDR3 is 15 amino acids. Germline lookup yields CDR1 LNHDA and CDR2 SQIVND (reference sequence). Trimming left V 7 bases short and J 3 bases short, with 16 bases between. The CDR3 DNA reads as TGTGCCAGTACCACCATGGGGCAAACCAATCAGCCCCAGCATTTT. Protein sequence: CASTTMGQTNQPQHF.

This clone was found once. This chain links TRBV18 with TRBJ2-5; 7 positions match TRBD1. The CDR3 has 15 amino acids. V dropped 4 bases and J dropped 2; count of bases not matched to a gene: 7. The germline gives CDR1 KGHSH, CDR2 LQKENI. The CDR3 DNA reads TGTGCCAGCTCACGAGGACAGGCCGTACAAGAGACCCAGTACTTC. Residues: CASSRGQAVQETQYF. Drawing the rest from reference TRBV18 and TRBJ2-5, the complete variable domain is NAGVMQNPRHLVRRRGQEARLRCSPMKGHSHVYWYRQLPEEGLKFMVYLQKENIIDESGMPKERFSAEFPKEGPSILRIQQVVRGDSAAYFCASSRGQAVQETQYFGPGTRLLVL.

In this sample, this clone turned up once. The chain is built from TRBV6-1 and TRBJ2-2; D is possibly TRBD1 (5 bases). This CDR3 spans 15 amino acids. Germline V CDR1 and CDR2: MNHNS, SASEGT. V lost 2 bases and J lost 1, with 8 bases in between. DNA of the CDR3: TGTGCCAGCAGTGAACGACAGCTGAACACCGGGGAGCTGTTTTTT. It codes for CASSERQLNTGELFF.

The chain employs TRBV6-5 and TRBJ2-3, with D maybe TRBD1 (6 bases). V lost 2 bases, J lost 10 bases, and 13 bases lay in between. The CDR3 contains 13 residues. Germline lookup yields CDR1 MNHEY and CDR2 SVGAGI. This CDR3 is CASSYVEGVSQYF. The CDR3 coding sequence is TGTGCCAGCAGTTACGTCGAGGGGGTGTCGCAGTATTTT.

V is TRBV24-1 and J is TRBJ1-5; no firm D call. The V end was cut by 3 bases, the J end by 2 bases, with 7 bases between. CDR3 size: 14 residues. Germline V lookup: CDR1 KGHDR, CDR2 SFDVKD. CDR3 nucleotide sequence: TGTGCCACCAGTGATGCTACCCGCAATCAGCCCCAGCATTTT. This translates into CATSDATRNQPQHF.

The chain joins TRBV25-1 to TRBJ1-6; no clear D. Germline V gives CDR1 MGHDK, CDR2 SYGVNS. This CDR3 spans 13 amino acids. Trimming shortened V by 10 bases and J by 5 bases, and 12 bases separated the two germline ends. CDR3 protein: CATGGIHNSPLHF. The CDR3 DNA reads as TGTGCCACCGGAGGGATCCATAATTCACCCCTCCACTTT.

Many counts were recorded for this clone. V usage is TRBV6-2 or TRBV6-3 and J usage is TRBJ1-2; 9 nucleotides line up with TRBD1. There are 17 residues in the CDR3. In germline, CDR1 is MNHEY, CDR2 SVGEGT. Trimming removed 3 bases from V and 4 bases from J; junction bases left unmatched: 12. This chain's CDR3 is CASSYSSDRGGIYGYTF. In DNA form, the CDR3 reads TGTGCCAGCAGTTATTCGTCGGACAGGGGCGGAATCTATGGCTACACCTTC.

The chain recombines TRBV5-1 with TRBJ1-2; perhaps TRBD1 as D (5 bases). Germline assignment: CDR1 SGHRS and CDR2 YFSETQ. V lost 2 bases and J 3 bases, leaving 8 bases between the germline ends. This CDR3 has 13 residues. CDR3 nucleotides: TGCGCCAGCAGCTTAGAACAGGACTATGGCTACACCTTC. Its translation: CASSLEQDYGYTF.

V and J are TRBV24-1 and TRBJ2-1; 11 bases are shared with TRBD2. With V trimmed by 4 bases and J by 6 bases, 7 bases remained unmatched. The CDR3 has 16 residues. The germline CDR1 and CDR2 sequences are KGHDR and SFDVKD. The CDR3 protein is CATSDTLAGGPNEQFF. CDR3 DNA: TGTGCCACCAGTGACACCTTAGCGGGAGGGCCCAATGAGCAGTTCTTC.

The chain employs TRBV3-1 (or the pseudogene TRBV3-2) and TRBJ2-5; 9 nucleotides line up with TRBD1. The CDR3 sequence is 17 residues long. Germline V lookup: CDR1 LGHDT, CDR2 YNNKEL (reference sequence). V was pared by 0 bases and J by 5 bases, with 10 bases of the junction left unmatched. CDR3 nucleotides: TGTGCCAGCAGCCAAGAGTATCCCGGGACAGGGAGGGAGACCCAGTACTTC. It codes for CASSQEYPGTGRETQYF.

Turning to this clone: An end of the junction differs from the germline gene, which may be a read error. The chain recombines TRBV18 with TRBJ1-6; possible D gene TRBD1, 5 bases. The CDR3 is 15 residues long. Germline values: CDR1 KGHSH, CDR2 LQKENI. The CDR3 here is CVSSPATDSNSPLHF. The CDR3 DNA follows: TGTGTCAGCTCACCAGCGACAGATAGTAATTCACCCCTCCACTTT. Based on the CDR3 plus reference TRBV18 and TRBJ1-6, the full variable domain is NAGVMQNPRHLVRRRGQEARLRCSPMKGHSHVYWYRQLPEEGLKFMVYLQKENIIDESGMPKERFSAEFPKEGPSILRIQQVVRGDSAAYFCVSSPATDSNSPLHFGNGTRLTVT.

V is TRBV7-9 and J is TRBJ2-1, with 14 bases lining up with TRBD2. The CDR3 consists of 15 residues. The J segment lost 8 bases and the V segment lost 4 bases, leaving 4 bases of the junction unmatched. Germline V gene data show CDR1 as SEHNR and CDR2 as FQNEAQ (reference sequence). The CDR3 nucleotides read TGTGCCAGCAGCTCGGGACTAGCGGGAGTCGATGAGCAGTTCTTC. It yields the protein CASSSGLAGVDEQFF.

The chain links TRBV24-1 to TRBJ1-5; D is possibly TRBD1 (5 bases). Trimming stripped 4 bases from V and 7 bases from J, with 22 bases between. Germline CDR1 and CDR2: KGHDR and SFDVKD. The CDR3 runs 17 residues. The CDR3 DNA is TGTGCCACCAGTGACAGCCCCGAGGCGGGGGTGGAGCAGCCCCAGCATTTT. Translated, it gives CATSDSPEAGVEQPQHF.

The chain recombines TRBV14 with TRBJ2-2, with 7 bases that match TRBD1. The CDR3 spans 15 residues. In germline, CDR1 is SGHDN, CDR2 FVKESK. The V segment lost 2 bases and the J segment 7 bases; nucleotides outside the gene matches: 7. CDR3 coding DNA: TGTGCCAGCAGCCAATGGACAGGCATGTTCGGGGAGCTGTTTTTT. Protein sequence: CASSQWTGMFGELFF.

This clone occurred once. V gene TRBV6-4 combines with J gene TRBJ2-3; maybe TRBD2 (5 bases). V lost 8 bases and J lost 4, with 13 bases in between. Germline-derived CDR1 and CDR2 are MRHNA and SNTAGT. The CDR3 consists of 13 residues. The CDR3 nucleotides read TGTGCCAGCGGCAAGGAGGTCGCAGATACGCAGTATTTT. Protein product: CASGKEVADTQYF.

The chain couples TRBV15 to TRBJ2-3, with D unclear. V lost 2 bases and J lost 4, with 7 bases in between. Per the germline V gene, CDR1 is LNHNV and CDR2 is YYDKDF (reference sequence). This CDR3 spans 13 amino acids. The CDR3 loop is CATSRNTADTQYF. The CDR3 bases are TGTGCCACCAGCAGAAATACAGCAGATACGCAGTATTTT.

The rearrangement links TRBV27 to TRBJ2-7; D ambiguous. V shed 6 bases and J shed 4 bases, with 13 bases lying between them. Looked up from germline, CDR1 is MNHEY and CDR2 is SMNVEV (reference sequence). The CDR3 contains 13 residues. The chain's CDR3 is CASRPGPRYEQYF. In DNA form, the CDR3 reads TGTGCCAGCAGACCGGGTCCCCGATACGAGCAGTACTTC.

There are a few counts of this clone. The junction departs from the called germline gene at one end, perhaps through a read error. The J gene is TRBJ1-4, the V gene TRBV2; the match to TRBD1 covers 8 bases. Germline V gene sequence: CDR1 SNHLY, CDR2 FYNNEI. The CDR3 consists of 13 residues. CDR3 bases: TGTGCCGGCAGGGGGCAATCTAATGAAAAACTGTTTTTT. Amino acids: CAGRGQSNEKLFF.

The gene calls are TRBV19 and TRBJ1-1; no clear D gene. CDR1 is LNHDA and CDR2 is SQIVND in the germline V gene (reference sequence). V was clipped by 7 bases and J by 5 bases, with 17 bases between them. This CDR3 region has 14 residues. The CDR3, as DNA: TGTGCCAGTAAGGTGAACCCCAGAGGTACTGAAGCTTTCTTT. Its translation: CASKVNPRGTEAFF.

J is TRBJ1-2 and V is TRBV29-1, with 7 bases fitting TRBD1. The germline V gene encodes CDR1 SQVTM and CDR2 ANQGSEA. V lost 3 bases to trimming and J lost 5 bases; unmatched junction nucleotides: 6. This CDR3 is built from 13 residues. The CDR3 reads CSVDRGDSYGYTF. The CDR3 nucleotides are TGCAGCGTTGATAGGGGGGACAGTTATGGCTACACCTTC.

This clone was picked up one time. J is TRBJ1-2 and V is TRBV28; tentative D call: TRBD1 (5 bases). In germline, CDR1 is MDHEN, CDR2 SYDVKM. V was shortened by 8 bases and J by 5 bases, with 9 bases between the two germline ends. The CDR3 has 11 amino acids. This chain's CDR3 is CASRGDYGYTF. CDR3 in DNA: TGTGCCAGCCGGGGGGATTATGGCTACACCTTC.

This sequence joins TRBV9 and TRBJ1-1; 7 nucleotides match TRBD1. The CDR3 consists of 14 residues. V dropped 7 bases and J dropped 7; count of bases not matched to a gene: 13. Germline lookup yields CDR1 SGDLS and CDR2 YYNGEE. CDR3 nucleotides: TGTGCCAGCTCCGAAACACAGGGGATCAGTGAAGCTTTCTTT. This codes for CASSETQGISEAFF.

This clone was seen a handful of times. V usage is TRBV4-2 and J usage is TRBJ1-2; D possibly corresponds to TRBD1 (6 bases). V was trimmed by 0 bases and J by 2 bases, leaving 7 bases between them. CDR1 and CDR2 from the germline V gene are LGHNA and YNFKEQ. The length of the CDR3 is 14 residues. In nucleotides, the CDR3 is TGTGCCAGCAGCCAAGAGAGGGGGAACTATGGCTACACCTTC. Translated, it gives CASSQERGNYGYTF.

The chain links TRBV7-3 to TRBJ2-7, with 9 bases lining up with TRBD2. The V gene's germline CDR1 is SGHTA and CDR2 FQGTGA. This CDR3 region has 18 residues. V was pared by 2 bases and J by 2 bases, with 13 bases of the junction left unmatched. For the CDR3, the DNA is TGTGCCAGCAGCTTATGTACGGGACTAGCTATTCTTCCCTACGAGCAGTACTTC. Its protein product is CASSLCTGLAILPYEQYF.